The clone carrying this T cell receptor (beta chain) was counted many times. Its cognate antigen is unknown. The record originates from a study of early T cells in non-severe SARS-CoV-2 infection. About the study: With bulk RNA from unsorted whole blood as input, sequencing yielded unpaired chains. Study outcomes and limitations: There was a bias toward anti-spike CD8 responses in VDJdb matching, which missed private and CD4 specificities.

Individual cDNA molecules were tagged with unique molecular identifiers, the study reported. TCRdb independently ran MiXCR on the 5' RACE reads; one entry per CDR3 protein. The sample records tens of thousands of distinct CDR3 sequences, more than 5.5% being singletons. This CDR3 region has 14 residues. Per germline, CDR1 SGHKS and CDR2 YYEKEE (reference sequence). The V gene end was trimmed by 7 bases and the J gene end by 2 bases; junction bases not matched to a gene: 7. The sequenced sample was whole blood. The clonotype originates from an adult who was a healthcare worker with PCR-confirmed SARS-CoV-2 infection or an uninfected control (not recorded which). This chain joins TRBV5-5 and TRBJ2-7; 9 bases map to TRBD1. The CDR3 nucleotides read TGTGCCAGCGAGGTGGGGACAGGGCCCTACGAGCAGTACTTC. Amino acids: CASEVGTGPYEQYF.